These 5 T cell receptor beta chains share one sample of origin, sequenced in a study of blood T cell dynamics during melanoma immunotherapy. The time point denotes: pre-treatment baseline. TCRdb's table, derived via immunoSEQ multiplex PCR, lists solely in-frame clones and lacks some. This table has about 6,300 clones, about nine tenths appearing once. The material sequenced was cell-free DNA from blood, taken from a patient treated with checkpoint blockade. The receptors were sampled from a human donor with melanoma.

The rearrangement links TRBV5-5 to TRBJ1-2; no clear D gene. The CDR3 sequence is 17 residues long. Per the germline V gene, CDR1 is SGHKS and CDR2 is YYEKEE (reference sequence). V shed 3 bases and J shed 8 bases, with 26 bases lying between them. The CDR3 coding sequence is TGTGCCAGCAGCTCCACCCCGTTGGGCAGGACCGCTATCGGCTACACCTTC. Translated: CASSSTPLGRTAIGYTF.

The chain employs TRBV21-1 and TRBJ2-2; the D call TRBD2 from the table was never checked on the DNA. TRBV21-1 is designated a pseudogene. CDR3 length: 16 amino acids. The CDR3 nucleotides are TGTGCCAGCAGCAAGGAGGGTCCGGACCTCACCGGGGAGCTGTTTTTT. It yields the protein CASSKEGPDLTGELFF.

The chain uses TRBV30 and TRBJ2-7; 9 positions agree with TRBD1. This CDR3 is built from 13 residues. Per the germline V gene, CDR1 is GTSNPN and CDR2 is SVGIG (reference sequence). Germline trimming cut 2 bases from V and 4 bases from J; bases unmatched to any gene: 3. The CDR3 is CAWSPGQGYEQYF. In DNA, the CDR3 is TGTGCCTGGAGTCCTGGACAGGGGTACGAGCAGTACTTC.

The V call is TRBV30, the J call TRBJ1-3; no reliable D call. There are 13 residues in the CDR3. Germline-derived CDR1 and CDR2 are GTSNPN and SVGIG (reference sequence). V lost 6 bases and J lost 0, with 9 bases in between. The CDR3 nucleotides are TGTGCCTGTACCCGTCTCTCTGGAAACACCATATATTTT. Translated: CACTRLSGNTIYF.

The V and J genes are TRBV7-9 and TRBJ2-3; TRBD2 agrees at 15 bases. The CDR3 length is 15 residues. Germline trimming cut 5 bases from V and 4 bases from J; bases unmatched to any gene: 1. CDR1 SEHNR and CDR2 FQNEAQ come from the germline V gene (reference sequence). CDR3 amino acids: CASSRTSGGADTQYF. The CDR3 DNA follows: TGTGCCAGCAGCCGGACTAGCGGGGGGGCAGATACGCAGTATTTT.